A single sample gave rise to the 2 T cell receptor beta chains below, sequenced in a study of tumor-infiltrating lymphocytes in primary liver carcinoma. Making TCR beta cDNA involved approximately 0.5 ug total RNA and a constant-region primer. Researchers made the TCR beta libraries by running three nested multiplex PCR rounds with slightly modified ARM-PCR. Each of the first two PCR rounds ran approximately 11 cycles with TRBV1-TRBV30 forward and C-beta reverse primers. MiXCR was run by TCRdb on the multiplex PCR reads, yielding one entry per CDR3 protein. This table has hundreds of thousands of distinct CDR3 sequences, 58% appearing once. Blood RNA originated from unsorted whole blood, with germline DNA additionally extracted. Sequenced material: peripheral blood. These receptors were collected from a woman under 40 with primary liver carcinoma and hepatitis B virus infection.

Comment on this clonotype: A much bigger clone sits one base away, suggesting this may be a read error. The V and J genes are TRBV10-2 and TRBJ2-1; tentative D call: TRBD1 (6 bases). Germline loops: CDR1 WSHSY, CDR2 SAAADI. The CDR3 is made up of 15 amino acids. The CDR3 sequence: CAGRRSGESYNEQFF. The CDR3, as DNA: TGCGCCGGCAGGAGGTCAGGGGAATCCTACAATGAGCAGTTCTTC.

The V gene is TRBV14, the J gene TRBJ2-2; D unclear. The germline V and J ends were trimmed by 3 bases and 6 bases, with 8 bases remaining between them. There are 13 residues in the CDR3. CDR1 is SGHDN, CDR2 FVKESK, per germline. The CDR3 reads CASSHLSSGELFF. The DNA for the CDR3 is TGTGCCAGCAGCCACCTAAGTTCCGGGGAGCTGTTTTTT.